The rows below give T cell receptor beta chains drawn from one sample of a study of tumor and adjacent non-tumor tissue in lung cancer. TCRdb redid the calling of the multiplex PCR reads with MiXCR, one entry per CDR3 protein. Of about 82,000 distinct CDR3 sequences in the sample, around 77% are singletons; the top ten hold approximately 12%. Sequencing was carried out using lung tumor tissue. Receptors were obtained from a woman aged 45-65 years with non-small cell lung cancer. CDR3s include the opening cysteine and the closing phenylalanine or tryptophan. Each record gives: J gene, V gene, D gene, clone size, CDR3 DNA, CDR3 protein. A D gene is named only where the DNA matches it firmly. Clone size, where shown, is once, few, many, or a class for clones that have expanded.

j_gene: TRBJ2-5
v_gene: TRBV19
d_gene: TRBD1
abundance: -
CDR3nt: TGTGCCTCCAGGTCGGGACAGCTAGTACAAGAGACCCAGTACTTC
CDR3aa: CASRSGQLVQETQYF

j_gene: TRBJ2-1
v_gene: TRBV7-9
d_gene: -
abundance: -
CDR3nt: TGTGCCGGCAGCTTTCGGGATATTCTGTTCTTC
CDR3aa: CAGSFRDILFF

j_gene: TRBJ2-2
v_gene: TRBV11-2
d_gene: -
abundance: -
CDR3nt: TGTGCCAGTAACTTAGTCCCCCAGCGTAGCACCAGGGAGCTGTTTTTT
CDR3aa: CASNLVPQRSTRELFF

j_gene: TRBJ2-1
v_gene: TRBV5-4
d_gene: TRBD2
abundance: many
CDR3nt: TGTGCCAGCAGCTTTAGCGGGAGTAATTACAATGAGCAGTTCTTC
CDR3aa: CASSFSGSNYNEQFF

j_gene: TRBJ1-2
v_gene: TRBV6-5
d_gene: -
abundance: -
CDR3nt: TGTGCCAGCAGTTATTCCGTTAAGTCAGGGGTCTATGACTACACCTTC
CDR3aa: CASSYSVKSGVYDYTF

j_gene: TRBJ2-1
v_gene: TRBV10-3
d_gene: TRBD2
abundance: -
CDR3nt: TGTGCCATCAGCCCTATAGCGGGAGCGAACGATGAGCGGTTCTTC
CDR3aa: CAISPIAGANDERFF

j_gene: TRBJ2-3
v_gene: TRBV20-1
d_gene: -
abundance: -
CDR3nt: TGCAGTGCTAGAGATATGGCTAACACAGATACGCGGTATTTT
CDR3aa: CSARDMANTDTRYF

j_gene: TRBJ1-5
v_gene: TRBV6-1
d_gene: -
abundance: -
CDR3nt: TGTGCTAGCATTGGGGGGGCGGAGGGTAATAAGCCCCAGCATTTT
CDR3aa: CASIGGAEGNKPQHF

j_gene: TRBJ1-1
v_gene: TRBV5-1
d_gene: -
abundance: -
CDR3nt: TGCGCCAGCAGCTTGTCCCAAGGGGACGCTGAAGCTTTCTTT
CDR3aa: CASSLSQGDAEAFF

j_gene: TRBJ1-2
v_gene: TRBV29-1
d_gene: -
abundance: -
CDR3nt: TGCAGAGTTGGGGAGACAATAGGCTACACCTTC
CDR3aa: CRVGETIGYTF

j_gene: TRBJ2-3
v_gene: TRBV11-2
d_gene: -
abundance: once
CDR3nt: TGCGCCAGCAACTTACATCGGGCAGATACGCAGTATTTT
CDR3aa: CASNLHRADTQYF

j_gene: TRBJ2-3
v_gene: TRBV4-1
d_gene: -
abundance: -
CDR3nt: TGCGCCAGTAGCCAAAAGGGGACACAAGGGCATAGCAATCAGCCCCAGTATTTT
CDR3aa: CASSQKGTQGHSNQPQYF

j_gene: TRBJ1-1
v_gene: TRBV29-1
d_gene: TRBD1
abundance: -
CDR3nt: TGCAGCGTGCAGGGACAGGGAAACACTGAAGCTTTCTTT
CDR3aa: CSVQGQGNTEAFF

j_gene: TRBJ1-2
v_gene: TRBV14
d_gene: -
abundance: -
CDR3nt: TGTGCCATCAGCCAAATAGGGGTTAACTATCGCTACACCTTC
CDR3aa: CAISQIGVNYRYTF

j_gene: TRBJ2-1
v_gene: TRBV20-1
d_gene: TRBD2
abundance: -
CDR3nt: TGCAGTGCTAACCCGACTAGCGGGAGGGCCAATGCGCAGTTCTTC
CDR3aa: CSANPTSGRANAQFF

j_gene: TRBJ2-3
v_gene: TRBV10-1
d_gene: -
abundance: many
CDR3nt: TGCGCCAGCAGCGGTTTCCTCACAGATACGCAGTATTTT
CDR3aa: CASSGFLTDTQYF

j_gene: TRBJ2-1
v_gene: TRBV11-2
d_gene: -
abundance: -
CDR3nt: TGTGCCAGCAACCTAGAGCTGAGCGGTGAGCAGTTCTTT
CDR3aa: CASNLELSGEQFF

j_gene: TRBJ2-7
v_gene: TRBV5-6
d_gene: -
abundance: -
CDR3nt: TGTGCCAGCAGCTTGGATGCTACCCACGAACGGTACTTC
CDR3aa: CASSLDATHERYF

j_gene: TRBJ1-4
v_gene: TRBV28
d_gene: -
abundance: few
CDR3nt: TGTGTCAGCATAGGGAGCGAGACTACTAATGAAAAACTGTTTTTT
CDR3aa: CVSIGSETTNEKLFF

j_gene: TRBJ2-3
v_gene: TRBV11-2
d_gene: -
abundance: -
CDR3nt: TGTGCCAGCAGTTTAGATCGGGCAGATATGCTGTATTTT
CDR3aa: CASSLDRADMLYF

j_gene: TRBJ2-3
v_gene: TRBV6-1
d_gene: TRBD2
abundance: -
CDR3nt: TGTGTCAGCAGTGAAATTCCGTGGGATAGCGGGAGACCAAACACAGATACGCAGTATTTT
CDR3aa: CVSSEIPWDSGRPNTDTQYF

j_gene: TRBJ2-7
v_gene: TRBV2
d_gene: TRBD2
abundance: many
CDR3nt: TGTGCAAGCAGCACCGGGAGGGCTTACGAGCAGTACTTC
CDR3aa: CASSTGRAYEQYF

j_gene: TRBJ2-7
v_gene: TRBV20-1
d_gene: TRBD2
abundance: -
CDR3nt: TGCAGTGCTAGAGTTCCGAGCGGGAGGATCAACGTGCAGTACTTC
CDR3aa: CSARVPSGRINVQYF

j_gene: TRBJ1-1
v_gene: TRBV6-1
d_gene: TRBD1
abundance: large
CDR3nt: TGTGCCAGCAGTCCCGGGACAGGGTACAAAGCTTTCTTT
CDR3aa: CASSPGTGYKAFF

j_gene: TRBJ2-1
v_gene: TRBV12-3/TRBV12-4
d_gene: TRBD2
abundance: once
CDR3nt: TGTGTCAACAGTCCCGCTAGCGGGAGAGGGTGGAATGAGCAGTTCTTC
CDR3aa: CVNSPASGRGWNEQFF

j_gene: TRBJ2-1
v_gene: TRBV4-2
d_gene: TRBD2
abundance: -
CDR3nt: TGTGCCAGCGGTCAAGAGGGAGCGGGGATCTCCTACAATGAGCAGTTCTTC
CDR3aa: CASGQEGAGISYNEQFF

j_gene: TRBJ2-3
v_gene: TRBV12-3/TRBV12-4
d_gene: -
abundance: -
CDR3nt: TGTGCCAGCAGTTCAAGAGATCTGGCCCTGTGGGGCGCAGATACGCAGTATTTT
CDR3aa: CASSSRDLALWGADTQYF

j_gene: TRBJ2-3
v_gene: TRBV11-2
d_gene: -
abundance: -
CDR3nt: TGTGCTAGCAGCTTAGATCGGGGAGGTACGCAGTATTTT
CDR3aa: CASSLDRGGTQYF

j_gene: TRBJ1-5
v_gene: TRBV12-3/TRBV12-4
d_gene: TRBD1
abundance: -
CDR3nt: TGTGGCTGCAGGGGACAGGGGGGCAATCAGCCCCAGCATTTT
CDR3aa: CGCRGQGGNQPQHF

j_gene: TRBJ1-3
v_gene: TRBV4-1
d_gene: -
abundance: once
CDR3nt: TGCACCAGCAGCCAAGAAGTAGGAAACACCATATATTTT
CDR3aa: CTSSQEVGNTIYF

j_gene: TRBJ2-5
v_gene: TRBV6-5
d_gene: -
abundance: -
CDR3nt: TGTGCCATGGCGTCGGGGAGGGGGGCAGAGACTCAGTACTTC
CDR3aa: CAMASGRGAETQYF

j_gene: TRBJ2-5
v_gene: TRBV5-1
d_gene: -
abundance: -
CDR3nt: TGCGGCAGCAGGATGGCCCCAAGGGAGGAGACCCAGTACTTC
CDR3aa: CGSRMAPREETQYF

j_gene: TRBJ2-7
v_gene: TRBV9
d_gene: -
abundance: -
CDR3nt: TGTGCCAGCAGCGTCACATGCTACGAGCAGTACTTC
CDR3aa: CASSVTCYEQYF

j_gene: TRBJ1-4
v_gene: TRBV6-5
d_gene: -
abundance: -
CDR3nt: TGTGCCAGCAGACCCTGGGACACGGGAAAAAAACTGTTTTTT
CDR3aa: CASRPWDTGKKLFF

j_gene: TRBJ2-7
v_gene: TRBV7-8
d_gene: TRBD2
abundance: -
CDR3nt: TGTGTCAGCAGCTTACCGAAGCGGGACGAACAGTACTTC
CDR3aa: CVSSLPKRDEQYF

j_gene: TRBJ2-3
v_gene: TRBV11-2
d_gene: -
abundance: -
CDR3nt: TGTGCCGGCAGCTTAGCTGGTATAGATACGCAGTATTTT
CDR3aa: CAGSLAGIDTQYF

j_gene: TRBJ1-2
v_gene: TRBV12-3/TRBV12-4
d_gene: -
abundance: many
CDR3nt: TGTGCCAGCAGTTTGCCTCAGGTCAACTATGGCTACACCTTC
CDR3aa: CASSLPQVNYGYTF

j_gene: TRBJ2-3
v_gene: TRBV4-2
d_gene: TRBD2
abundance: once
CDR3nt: TGTGCCAGCAGGCAGGACGGATTAGCGGGATCAGATACGCAGTTTTTT
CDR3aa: CASRQDGLAGSDTQFF

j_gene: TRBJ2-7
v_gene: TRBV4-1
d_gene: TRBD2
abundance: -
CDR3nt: TGCACCAGCAGTTCCCGACTAGCCTACGAACAGTACTTC
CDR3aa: CTSSSRLAYEQYF

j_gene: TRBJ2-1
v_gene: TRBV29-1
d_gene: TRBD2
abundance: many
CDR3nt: TGCAGCGTTTTGAGGACTAGCGGTTACAATGAGCAGTTCTTC
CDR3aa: CSVLRTSGYNEQFF

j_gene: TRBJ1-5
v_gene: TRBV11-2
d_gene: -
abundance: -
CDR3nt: TGTGCCAGCAGCTCCGGGAGCAATCGGCCCCAGCATTTC
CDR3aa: CASSSGSNRPQHF

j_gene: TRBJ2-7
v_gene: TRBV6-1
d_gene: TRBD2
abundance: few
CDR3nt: TGTGCCAGCGGTGAGGAACTAGCGGGCTCCTACGAGCAGTACTTC
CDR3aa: CASGEELAGSYEQYF

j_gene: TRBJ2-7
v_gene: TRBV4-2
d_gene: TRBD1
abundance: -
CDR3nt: TGTGCCAGCAGCCAAGGGGACAGAAAATACGAGCAGTACTTC
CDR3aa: CASSQGDRKYEQYF

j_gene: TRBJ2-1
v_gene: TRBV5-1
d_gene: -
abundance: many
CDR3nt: TGCGCCAGCAGCCCGCTTATTAACGGGCCGGGCTCCTACAATGAGCAGTTCTTC
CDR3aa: CASSPLINGPGSYNEQFF

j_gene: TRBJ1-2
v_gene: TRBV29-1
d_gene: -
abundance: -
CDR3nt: TGCAACGTTCGGATCGACGCAGGTTATGGCTACACCTTC
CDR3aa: CNVRIDAGYGYTF

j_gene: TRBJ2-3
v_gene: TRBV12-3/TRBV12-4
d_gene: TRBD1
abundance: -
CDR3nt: TGTGCCAGCAGTTTAGCGCTCGGGACAGGGGGCGCAGATACGCAATATTTT
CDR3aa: CASSLALGTGGADTQYF

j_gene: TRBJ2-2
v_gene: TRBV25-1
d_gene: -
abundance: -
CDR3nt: TGTGCCAGCAGTGAACATGGAGGGGCCGGGGAGCTGTTTTTT
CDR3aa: CASSEHGGAGELFF

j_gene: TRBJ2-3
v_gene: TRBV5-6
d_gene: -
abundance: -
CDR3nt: TGTTCCAGCAGCCCCAACACAGATACGCAGTTTTTT
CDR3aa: CSSSPNTDTQFF

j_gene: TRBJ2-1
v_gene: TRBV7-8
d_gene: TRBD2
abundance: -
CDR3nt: TGTGCCAGCCGCCCCGGACTAGTGGGATATCGGGTCGATGAGCAGTTCTTC
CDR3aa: CASRPGLVGYRVDEQFF

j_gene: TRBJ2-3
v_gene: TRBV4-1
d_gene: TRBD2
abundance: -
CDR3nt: TGCTCCAATCAGACTAGCGTCACAGATACGCAGTATTTT
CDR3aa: CSNQTSVTDTQYF

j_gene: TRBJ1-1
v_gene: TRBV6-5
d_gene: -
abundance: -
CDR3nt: TGTGCCAGCACTTACTCATTGAGTAGGGTGGCTTTCTTT
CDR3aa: CASTYSLSRVAFF

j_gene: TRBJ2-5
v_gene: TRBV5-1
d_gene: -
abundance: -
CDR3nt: TGCGCCAGCAGCTCAGTCCCGGGGCAAGAGACCCATTACTTC
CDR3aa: CASSSVPGQETHYF

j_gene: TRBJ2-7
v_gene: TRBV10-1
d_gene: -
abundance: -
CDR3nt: TGCGATACTAGCACCGGGACGTGGACCAGCGGCGAGCAGTACTTC
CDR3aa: CDTSTGTWTSGEQYF